Listed here are 3 T cell receptor beta chains from one sample, sequenced in a study of T cell responses to AZD1222 COVID-19 vaccine. Assay: immunoSEQ multiplex PCR; the TCRdb copy retains only in-frame clones and omits some. The table includes 250,000 or so clones, approximately 93% detected once. The sample here was peripheral blood, taken on day 0 of AZD1222 vaccination. The source is an adult in good health.

This chain connects TRBV5-4 to TRBJ1-4; D may be TRBD1 (5 bases). Trimming shortened V by 0 bases and J by 5 bases, and 17 bases separated the two germline ends. CDR3 length: 17 residues. The germline V gene encodes CDR1 SGHNT and CDR2 YYREEE (reference sequence). The CDR3 here is CASSLGTPGAQNEKLFF. The DNA of the CDR3 is TGTGCCAGCAGCTTGGGAACCCCCGGGGCCCAGAATGAAAAACTGTTTTTT.

The gene calls are TRBV6-2 or TRBV6-3 and TRBJ1-2, with D possibly being TRBD1 (6 bases). The CDR3 is made up of 12 amino acids. Germline assignment: CDR1 MNHEY and CDR2 SVGEGT. Trimming took off 2 bases at V and 8 bases at J, with 9 bases between the two ends. The CDR3 is CASSYPRGGYTF. As DNA, the CDR3 is TGTGCCAGCAGTTACCCCAGGGGCGGCTACACCTTC.

The chain links TRBV7-2 to TRBJ1-5; 10 nucleotides agree with TRBD1. The CDR3 covers 16 residues. Unmatched junction bases numbered 6, after V lost 5 bases and J lost 2 bases. CDR1 is SGHTA, CDR2 FQGNSA, per germline. DNA for the CDR3: TGTGCCAGCAGCCCGTCCGGGACAGGGGGCAATCAGCCCCAGCATTTT. Protein sequence: CASSPSGTGGNQPQHF.